Following are 5 T cell receptor beta chains from one sample sequenced in a study of blood T cell repertoires in COVID-19. Sequenced by immunoSEQ multiplex PCR; TCRdb stores in-frame clones only, minus some. The data hold hundreds of thousands of clones, with 75% to 85% observed a single time. Sequenced sample: peripheral blood. The receptors stem from a human donor in a cohort sampled during active COVID-19.

J is TRBJ2-3 and V is TRBV11-1; the D gene is possibly TRBD2 (5 bases). V shed 0 bases and J shed 5 bases, with 15 bases lying between them. Germline V lookup: CDR1 SGHAT, CDR2 FQDESV (reference sequence). This CDR3 has 16 residues. CDR3 DNA: TGTGCCAGCAGCTTAGCGCGGCGGGCCCAAGGAGATACGCAGTATTTT. Its translation: CASSLARRAQGDTQYF. The full variable domain, completed using reference TRBV11-1 and TRBJ2-3, is EAEVAQSPRYKITEKSQAVAFWCDPISGHATLYWYRQILGQGPELLVQFQDESVVDDSQLPKDRFSAERLKGVDSTLKIQPAELGDSAMYLCASSLARRAQGDTQYFGPGTRLTVL.

This chain uses TRBV29-1 with TRBJ1-2; a weak D match, TRBD1 (5 bases). CDR1 is SQVTM and CDR2 is ANQGSEA in the germline V gene. With 6 bases removed from V and 3 bases from J, the gap between germline ends came to 14 bases. The CDR3 has 13 residues. CDR3 nucleotides: TGCAGCGTAGGACAAGCCCCCGACTATGGCTACACCTTC. This encodes CSVGQAPDYGYTF.

The chain joins TRBV28 to TRBJ2-3; D not certain. Germline values: CDR1 MDHEN, CDR2 SYDVKM. V lost 3 bases, J lost 1 base, and 14 bases lay in between. The CDR3 has 16 amino acids. DNA for the CDR3: TGTGCCAGCAGTTTCACCCACTCGATGGGCACAGATACGCAGTATTTT. It yields the protein CASSFTHSMGTDTQYF. Complete variable domain (other parts from reference TRBV28 and TRBJ2-3): DVKVTQSSRYLVKRTGEKVFLECVQDMDHENMFWYRQDPGLGLRLIYFSYDVKMKEKGDIPEGYSVSREKKERFSLILESASTNQTSMYLCASSFTHSMGTDTQYFGPGTRLTVL.

This chain connects TRBV5-5 to TRBJ2-7, with D tentatively TRBD1 (6 bases). The CDR3 sequence is 15 residues long. The germline V and J ends were trimmed by 4 bases and 4 bases, with 18 bases remaining between them. Germline values: CDR1 SGHKS, CDR2 YYEKEE (reference sequence). Here the CDR3 reads CASSNSRTDKYEQYF. DNA for the CDR3: TGTGCCAGCAGCAATAGCCGGACAGATAAGTACGAGCAGTACTTC.

The V and J genes are TRBV11-2 and TRBJ1-4, with 7 bases aligning to TRBD1. CDR1 and CDR2 (germline): SGHAT, FQNNGV. V dropped 6 bases and J dropped 4; count of bases not matched to a gene: 5. The CDR3 loop spans 14 amino acids. CDR3 coding DNA: TGTGCCAGCAGTACAGACAGGGTTAATGAAAAACTGTTTTTT. Its protein is CASSTDRVNEKLFF.